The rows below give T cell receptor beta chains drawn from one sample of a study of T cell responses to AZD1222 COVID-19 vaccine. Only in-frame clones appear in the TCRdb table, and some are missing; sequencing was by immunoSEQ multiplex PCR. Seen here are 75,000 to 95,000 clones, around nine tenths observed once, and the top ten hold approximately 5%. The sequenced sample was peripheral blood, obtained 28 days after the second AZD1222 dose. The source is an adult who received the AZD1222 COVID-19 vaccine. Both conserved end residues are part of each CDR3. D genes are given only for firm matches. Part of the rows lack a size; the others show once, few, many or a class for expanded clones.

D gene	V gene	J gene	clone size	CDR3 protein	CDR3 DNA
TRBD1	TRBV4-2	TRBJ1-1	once	CASSQDVGTGKAFF	TGTGCCAGCAGCCAAGATGTTGGGACAGGGAAAGCTTTCTTT
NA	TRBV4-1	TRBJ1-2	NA	CASSPTGISYGYTF	TGCGCCAGCAGCCCAACAGGGATTTCCTATGGCTACACCTTC
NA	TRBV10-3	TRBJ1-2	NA	CAITRTENYGYTF	TGTGCCATCACTCGGACAGAGAACTATGGCTACACCTTC
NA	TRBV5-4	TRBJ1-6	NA	CASSSTFRGSGSPLHF	TGTGCCAGCAGCTCAACCTTCCGAGGATCAGGGTCACCCCTCCACTTT
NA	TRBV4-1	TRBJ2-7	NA	CASSQRETFYEQYF	TGCGCCAGCAGCCAACGAGAGACATTCTACGAGCAGTACTTC
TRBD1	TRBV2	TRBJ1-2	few	CASGRPRDRRNYGYTF	TGTGCCAGCGGAAGACCCAGGGACAGAAGAAACTATGGCTACACCTTC
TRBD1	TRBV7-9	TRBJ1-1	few	CASSLVMRTGGNTEAFF	TGTGCCAGCAGCTTAGTTATGAGGACAGGGGGCAACACTGAAGCTTTCTTT
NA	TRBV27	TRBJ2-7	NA	CASSPSTFSEQYF	TGTGCCAGCAGTCCTAGTACCTTCTCCGAGCAGTACTTC
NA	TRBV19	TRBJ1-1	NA	CASTTFIALNTEAFF	TGTGCCAGTACCACCTTTATTGCACTAAACACTGAAGCTTTCTTT
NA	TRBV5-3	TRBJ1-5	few	CARSSGAKGKNF	TGTGCCAGAAGCTCCGGGGCAAAGGGGAAGAATTTT
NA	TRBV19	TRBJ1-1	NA	CASNAGFYTEAFF	TGTGCCAGTAATGCAGGGTTTTACACTGAAGCTTTCTTT
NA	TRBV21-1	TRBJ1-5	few	CASSKGGTGITNSNQPQHF	TGTGCCAGCAGCAAAGGGGGGACAGGAATAACTAATAGCAATCAGCCCCAGCATTTT
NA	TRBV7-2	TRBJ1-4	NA	CASSLLGIPNEKLFF	TGTGCCAGCAGCTTACTCGGGATTCCTAATGAAAAACTGTTTTTT
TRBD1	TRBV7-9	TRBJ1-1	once	CASSLDTGETEAFF	TGTGCCAGCAGCTTAGATACAGGGGAAACTGAAGCTTTCTTT
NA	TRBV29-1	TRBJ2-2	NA	CSVTGSNTGELFF	TGCAGCGTTACCGGCTCGAACACCGGGGAGCTGTTTTTT
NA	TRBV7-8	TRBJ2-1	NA	CASSLGSSANEQFF	TGTGCCAGCAGCTTAGGCTCTTCGGCCAATGAGCAGTTCTTC